Listed here is a single T cell receptor (beta chain). The antigen is not known. The data stem from a study of cytomegalovirus exposure and HLA in healthy donors. Trimming took 1 base from V and 5 from J, leaving 13 bases between them. The CDR3 is made up of 15 amino acids. From germline, CDR1 is LGHNA and CDR2 YSLEER. Assay used: immunoSEQ multiplex PCR; TCRdb lists only in-frame clones, some missing. The sample includes fewer than 130,000 clones, roughly 90% of them seen just once. Findings and limits, study-wide: The listing of 150 to 200 TCR beta chains classed them as cytomegalovirus-associated. Most TCR sequences were rare, but some public TCRs occurred in many donors.

The sequence came from a woman aged 25 to 39 in good health and CMV-seropositive. This chain uses TRBV4-3 with TRBJ2-3, with a weak D call TRBD2 (6 bases). Sequenced: PBMCs. DNA of the CDR3: TGCGCCAGCAGCCAAGCTAACCGGGGGATAGATACGCAGTATTTT. The encoded protein is CASSQANRGIDTQYF.